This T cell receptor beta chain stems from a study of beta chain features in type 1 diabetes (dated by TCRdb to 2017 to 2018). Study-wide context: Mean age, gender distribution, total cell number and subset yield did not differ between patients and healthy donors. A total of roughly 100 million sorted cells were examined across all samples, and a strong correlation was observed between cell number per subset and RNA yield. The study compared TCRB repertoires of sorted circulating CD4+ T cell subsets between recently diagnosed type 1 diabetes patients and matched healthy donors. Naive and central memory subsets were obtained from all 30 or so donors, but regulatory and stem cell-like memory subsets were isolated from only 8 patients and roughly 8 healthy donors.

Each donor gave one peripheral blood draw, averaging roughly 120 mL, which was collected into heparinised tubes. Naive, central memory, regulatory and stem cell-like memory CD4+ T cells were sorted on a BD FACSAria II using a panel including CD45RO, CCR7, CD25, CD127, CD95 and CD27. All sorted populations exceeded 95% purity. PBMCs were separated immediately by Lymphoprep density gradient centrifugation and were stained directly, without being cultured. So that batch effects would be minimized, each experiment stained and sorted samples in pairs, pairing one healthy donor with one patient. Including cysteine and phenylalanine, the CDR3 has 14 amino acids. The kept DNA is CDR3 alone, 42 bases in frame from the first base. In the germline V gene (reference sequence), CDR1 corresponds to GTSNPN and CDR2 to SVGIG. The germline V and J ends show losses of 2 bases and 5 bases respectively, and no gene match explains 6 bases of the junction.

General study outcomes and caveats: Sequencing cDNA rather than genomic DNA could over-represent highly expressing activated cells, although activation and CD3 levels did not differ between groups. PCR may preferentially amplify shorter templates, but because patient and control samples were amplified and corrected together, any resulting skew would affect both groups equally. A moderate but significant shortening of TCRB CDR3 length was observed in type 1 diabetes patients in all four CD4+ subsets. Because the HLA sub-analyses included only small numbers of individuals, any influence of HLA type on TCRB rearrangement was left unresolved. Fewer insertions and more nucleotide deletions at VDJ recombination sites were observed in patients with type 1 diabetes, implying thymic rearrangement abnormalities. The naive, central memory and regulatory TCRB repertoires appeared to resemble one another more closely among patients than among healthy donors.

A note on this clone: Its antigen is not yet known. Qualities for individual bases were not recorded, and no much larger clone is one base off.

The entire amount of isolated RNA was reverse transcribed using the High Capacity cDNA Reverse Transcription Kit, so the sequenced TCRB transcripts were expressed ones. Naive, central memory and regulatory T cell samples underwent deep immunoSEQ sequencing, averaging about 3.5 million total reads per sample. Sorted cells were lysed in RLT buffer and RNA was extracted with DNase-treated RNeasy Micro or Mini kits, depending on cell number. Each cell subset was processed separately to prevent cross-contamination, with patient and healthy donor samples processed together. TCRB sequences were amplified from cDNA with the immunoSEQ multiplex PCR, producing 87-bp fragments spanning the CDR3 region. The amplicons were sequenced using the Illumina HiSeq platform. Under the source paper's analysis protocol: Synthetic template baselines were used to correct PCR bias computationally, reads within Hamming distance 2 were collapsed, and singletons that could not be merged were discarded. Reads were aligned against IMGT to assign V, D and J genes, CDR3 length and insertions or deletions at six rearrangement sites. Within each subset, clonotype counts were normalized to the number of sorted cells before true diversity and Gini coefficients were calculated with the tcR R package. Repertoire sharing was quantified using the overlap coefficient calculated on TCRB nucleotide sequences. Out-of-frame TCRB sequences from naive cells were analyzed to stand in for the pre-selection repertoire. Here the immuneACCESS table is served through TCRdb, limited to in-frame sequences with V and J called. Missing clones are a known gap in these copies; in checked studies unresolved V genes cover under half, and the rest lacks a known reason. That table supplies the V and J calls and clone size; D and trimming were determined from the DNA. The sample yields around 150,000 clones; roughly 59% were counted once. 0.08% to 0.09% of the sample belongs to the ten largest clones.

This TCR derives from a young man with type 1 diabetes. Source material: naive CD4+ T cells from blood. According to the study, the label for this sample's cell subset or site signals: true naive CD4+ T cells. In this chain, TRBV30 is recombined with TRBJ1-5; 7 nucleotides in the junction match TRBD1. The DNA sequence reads TGTGCCTGGAGTTCTCAGGGGGGATATCAGCCCCAGCATTTT. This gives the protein CAWSSQGGYQPQHF.